The clone carrying this T cell receptor beta chain was detected once. The antigen remains unidentified. This sample's time point: before natalizumab initiation. T0 blood was collected before the first natalizumab infusion. These data are taken from a study of multiple sclerosis patients with progressive multifocal leukoencephalopathy. Study-level findings and limits: Clones expanded at PML were already present before and during natalizumab. Most PML patients had lower entropy, suggesting less diverse TRB repertoires.

Every PCR reaction included synthetic inline CDR3 controls for all V-J pairings. TCRdb's copy holds only in-frame clones and misses some; the assay was immunoSEQ multiplex PCR. The sample contains approximately 27,000 clones, 88% of which appear only once. The sequence derives from a human donor with multiple sclerosis. The sequencing sample was made of PBMCs.

The CDR3 region is CASSLTRKGQGDNEQFF. The CDR3 DNA sequence: TGTGCCAGCAGCTTAACACGGAAGGGACAGGGCGACAATGAGCAGTTCTTC. V is TRBV11-2 and J is TRBJ2-1, with 9 bases aligning to TRBD1. The V gene's germline CDR1 is SGHAT and CDR2 FQNNGV. The CDR3 is 17 residues long. With V trimmed by 2 bases and J by 5 bases, 10 bases remained unmatched.